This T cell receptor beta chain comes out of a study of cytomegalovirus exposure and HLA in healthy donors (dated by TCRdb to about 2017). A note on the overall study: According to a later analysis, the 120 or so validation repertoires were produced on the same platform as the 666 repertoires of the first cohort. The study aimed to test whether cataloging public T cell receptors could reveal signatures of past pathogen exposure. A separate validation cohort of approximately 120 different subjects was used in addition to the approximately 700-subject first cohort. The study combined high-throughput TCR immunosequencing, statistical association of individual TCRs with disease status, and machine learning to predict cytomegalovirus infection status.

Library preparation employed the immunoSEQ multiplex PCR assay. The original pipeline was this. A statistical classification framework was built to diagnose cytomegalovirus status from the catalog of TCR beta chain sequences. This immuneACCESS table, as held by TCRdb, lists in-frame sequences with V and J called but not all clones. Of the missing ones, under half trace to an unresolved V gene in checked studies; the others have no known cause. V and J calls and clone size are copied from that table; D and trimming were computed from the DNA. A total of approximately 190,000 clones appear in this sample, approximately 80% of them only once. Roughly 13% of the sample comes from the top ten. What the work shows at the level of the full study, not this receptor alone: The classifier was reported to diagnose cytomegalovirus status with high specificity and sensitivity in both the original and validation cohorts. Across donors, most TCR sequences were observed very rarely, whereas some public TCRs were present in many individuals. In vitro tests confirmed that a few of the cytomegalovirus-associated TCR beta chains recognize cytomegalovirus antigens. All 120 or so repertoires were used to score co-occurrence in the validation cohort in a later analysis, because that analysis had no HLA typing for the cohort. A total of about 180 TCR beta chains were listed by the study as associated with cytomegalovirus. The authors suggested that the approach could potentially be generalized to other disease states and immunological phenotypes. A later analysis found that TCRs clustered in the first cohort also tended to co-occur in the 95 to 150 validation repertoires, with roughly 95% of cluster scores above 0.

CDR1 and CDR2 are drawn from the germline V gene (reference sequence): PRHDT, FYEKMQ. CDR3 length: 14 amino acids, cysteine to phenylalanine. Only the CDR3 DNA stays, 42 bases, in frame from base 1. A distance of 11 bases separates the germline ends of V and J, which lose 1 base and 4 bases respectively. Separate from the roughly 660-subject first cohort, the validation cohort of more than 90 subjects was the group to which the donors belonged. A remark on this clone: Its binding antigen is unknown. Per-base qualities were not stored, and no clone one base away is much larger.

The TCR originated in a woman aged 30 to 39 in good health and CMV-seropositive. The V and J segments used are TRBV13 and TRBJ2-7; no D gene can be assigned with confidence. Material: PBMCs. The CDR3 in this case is CASSLEPSRYEQYF. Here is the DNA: TGTGCCAGCAGCTTAGAGCCTTCCCGATACGAGCAGTACTTC.